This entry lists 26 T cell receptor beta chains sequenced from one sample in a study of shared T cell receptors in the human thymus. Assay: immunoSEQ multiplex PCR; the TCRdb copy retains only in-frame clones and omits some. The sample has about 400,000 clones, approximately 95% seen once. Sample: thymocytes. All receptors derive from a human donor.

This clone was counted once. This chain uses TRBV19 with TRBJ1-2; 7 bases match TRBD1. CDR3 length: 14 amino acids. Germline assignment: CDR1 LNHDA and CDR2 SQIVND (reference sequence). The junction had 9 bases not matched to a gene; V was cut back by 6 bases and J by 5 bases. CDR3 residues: CASSNRDSVYGYTF. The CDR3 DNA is TGTGCCAGTAGCAACCGGGACAGCGTTTATGGCTACACCTTC.

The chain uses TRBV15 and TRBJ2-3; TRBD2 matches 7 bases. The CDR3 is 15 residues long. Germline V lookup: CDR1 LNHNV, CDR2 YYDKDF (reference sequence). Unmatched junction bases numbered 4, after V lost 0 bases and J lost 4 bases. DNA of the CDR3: TGTGCCACCAGCAGAGACAGGGCGGGAGCAGATACGCAGTATTTT. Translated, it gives CATSRDRAGADTQYF.

The CDR3 nucleotides read TGTGCCAGCAGCGTACGACACAACTATGGCTACACCTTC. Protein product: CASSVRHNYGYTF. The chain employs TRBV21-1 and TRBJ1-2; the DNA was not compared with TRBD1, the D call given in the table. TRBV21-1 is given as a pseudogene. The CDR3 runs 13 residues.

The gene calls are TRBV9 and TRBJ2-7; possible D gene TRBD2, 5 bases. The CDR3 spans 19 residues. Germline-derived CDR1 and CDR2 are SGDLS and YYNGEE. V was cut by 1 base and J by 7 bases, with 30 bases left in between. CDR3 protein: CASSVKFWAGERPLGEQYF. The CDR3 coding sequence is TGTGCCAGCAGCGTAAAGTTCTGGGCCGGGGAGCGGCCGCTGGGGGAGCAGTACTTC.

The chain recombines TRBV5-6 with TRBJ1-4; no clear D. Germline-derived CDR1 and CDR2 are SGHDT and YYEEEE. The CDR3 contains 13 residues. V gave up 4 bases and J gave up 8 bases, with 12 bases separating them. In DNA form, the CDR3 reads TGTGCCAGCAGCCCGGTTTTGGACGAAAAACTGTTTTTT. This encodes CASSPVLDEKLFF.

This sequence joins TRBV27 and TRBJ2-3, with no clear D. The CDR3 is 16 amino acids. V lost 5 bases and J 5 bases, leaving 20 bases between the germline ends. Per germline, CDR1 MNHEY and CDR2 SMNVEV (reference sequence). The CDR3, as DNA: TGTGCCAGCAGTCCTATCTGGGGTCCCACGGGAGATACGCAGTATTTT. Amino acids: CASSPIWGPTGDTQYF.

The CDR3 sequence: CASSRCQAPANTGELFF. CDR3 in DNA: TGTGCCAGTAGTCGATGCCAGGCTCCCGCGAACACCGGGGAGCTGTTTTTT. The chain is built from TRBV19 and TRBJ2-2; D remains ambiguous. Germline CDR1 and CDR2: LNHDA and SQIVND (reference sequence). Trimming took 5 bases from V and 0 from J, leaving 16 bases between them. The CDR3 has 17 amino acids.

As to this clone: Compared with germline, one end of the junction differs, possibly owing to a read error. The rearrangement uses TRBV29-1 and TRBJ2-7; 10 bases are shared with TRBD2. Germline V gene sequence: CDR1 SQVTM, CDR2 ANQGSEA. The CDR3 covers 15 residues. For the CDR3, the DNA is TGCAGCGTCGAAGCCCTAGCGGGAGTAATCCACGAGCAGTACTTC. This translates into CSVEALAGVIHEQYF.

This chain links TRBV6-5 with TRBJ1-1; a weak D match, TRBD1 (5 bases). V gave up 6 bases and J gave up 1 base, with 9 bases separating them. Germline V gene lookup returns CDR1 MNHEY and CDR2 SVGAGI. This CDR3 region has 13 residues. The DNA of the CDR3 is TGTGCCAGCAGCTGGGGCCGGAACACTGAAGCTTTCTTT. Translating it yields CASSWGRNTEAFF.

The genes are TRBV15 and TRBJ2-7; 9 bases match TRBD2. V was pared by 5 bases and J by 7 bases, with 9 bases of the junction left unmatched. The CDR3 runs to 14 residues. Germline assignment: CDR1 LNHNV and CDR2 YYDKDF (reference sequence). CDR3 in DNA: TGTGCCACCAGCGCCGCGGGAGGGCCGTGGGAGCAGTACTTC. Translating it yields CATSAAGGPWEQYF.

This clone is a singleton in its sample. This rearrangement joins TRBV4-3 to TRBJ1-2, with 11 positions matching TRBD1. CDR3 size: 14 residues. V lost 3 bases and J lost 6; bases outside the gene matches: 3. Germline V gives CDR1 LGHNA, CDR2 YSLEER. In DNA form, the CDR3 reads TGCGCCAGCAGCCATGGACAGGGGGCAGATGGCTACACCTTC. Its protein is CASSHGQGADGYTF.

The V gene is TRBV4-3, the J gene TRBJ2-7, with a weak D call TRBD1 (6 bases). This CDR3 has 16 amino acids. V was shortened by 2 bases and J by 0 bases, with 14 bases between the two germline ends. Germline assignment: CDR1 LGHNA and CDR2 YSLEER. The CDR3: CASSQQKGESSYEQYF. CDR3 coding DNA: TGCGCCAGCAGCCAACAAAAGGGGGAGAGCTCCTACGAGCAGTACTTC.

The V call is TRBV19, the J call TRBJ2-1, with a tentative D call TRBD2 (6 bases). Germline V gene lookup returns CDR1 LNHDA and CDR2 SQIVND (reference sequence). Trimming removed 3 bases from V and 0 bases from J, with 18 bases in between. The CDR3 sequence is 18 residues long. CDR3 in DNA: TGTGCCAGTAGTATGGGTAGCGGTAGGGTGCCCTCCTACAATGAGCAGTTCTTC. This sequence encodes CASSMGSGRVPSYNEQFF.

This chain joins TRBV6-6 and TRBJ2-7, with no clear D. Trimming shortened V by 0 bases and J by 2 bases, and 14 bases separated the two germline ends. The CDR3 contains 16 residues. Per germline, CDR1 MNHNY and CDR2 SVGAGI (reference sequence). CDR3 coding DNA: TGTGCCAGCAGTTACTCGGCGAGGACCCCAACCTACGAGCAGTACTTC. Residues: CASSYSARTPTYEQYF.

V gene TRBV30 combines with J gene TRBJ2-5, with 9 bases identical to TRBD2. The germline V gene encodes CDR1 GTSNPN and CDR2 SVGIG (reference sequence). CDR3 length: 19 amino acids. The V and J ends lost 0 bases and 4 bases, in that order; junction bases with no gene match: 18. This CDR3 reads CAWSVMGEAGGAAGETQYF. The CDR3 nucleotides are TGTGCCTGGAGTGTAATGGGAGAGGCGGGAGGGGCCGCGGGAGAGACCCAGTACTTC.

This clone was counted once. The CDR3 loop is CASGLGDDPDSYEQYF. The CDR3 nucleotides read TGTGCTAGTGGTTTGGGAGACGACCCGGACTCATACGAGCAGTACTTC. The V gene is TRBV12-5, the J gene TRBJ2-7; tentative D call: TRBD2 (5 bases). Trimming took 1 base from V and 4 from J, leaving 17 bases between them. This CDR3 has 16 residues. From germline, CDR1 is LGHNT and CDR2 FRNRAP.

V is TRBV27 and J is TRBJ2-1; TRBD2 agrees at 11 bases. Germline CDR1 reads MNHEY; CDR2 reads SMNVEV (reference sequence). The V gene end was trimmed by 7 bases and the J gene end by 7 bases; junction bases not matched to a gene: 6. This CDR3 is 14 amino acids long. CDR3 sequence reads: CASIGTSGRNEQFF. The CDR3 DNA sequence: TGTGCCAGCATCGGGACTAGCGGAAGGAATGAGCAGTTCTTC.

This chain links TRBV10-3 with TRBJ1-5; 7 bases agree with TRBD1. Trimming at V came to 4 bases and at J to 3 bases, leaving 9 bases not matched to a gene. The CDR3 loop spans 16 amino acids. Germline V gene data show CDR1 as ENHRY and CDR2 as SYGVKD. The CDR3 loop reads CAISGGQGVHNQPQHF. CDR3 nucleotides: TGTGCCATCAGTGGTGGGCAGGGGGTACACAATCAGCCCCAGCATTTT.

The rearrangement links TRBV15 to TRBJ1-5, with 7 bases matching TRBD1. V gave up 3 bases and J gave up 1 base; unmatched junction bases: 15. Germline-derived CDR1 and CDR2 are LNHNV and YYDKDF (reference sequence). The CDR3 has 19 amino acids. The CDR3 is CATSSTSGTEPKSNQPQHF. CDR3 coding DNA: TGTGCCACCAGCAGTACTTCCGGGACAGAACCTAAAAGCAATCAGCCCCAGCATTTT. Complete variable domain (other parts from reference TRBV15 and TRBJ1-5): DAMVIQNPRYQVTQFGKPVTLSCSQTLNHNVMYWYQQKSSQAPKLLFHYYDKDFNNEADTPDNFQSRRPNTSFCFLDIRSPGLGDTAMYLCATSSTSGTEPKSNQPQHFGDGTRLSIL.

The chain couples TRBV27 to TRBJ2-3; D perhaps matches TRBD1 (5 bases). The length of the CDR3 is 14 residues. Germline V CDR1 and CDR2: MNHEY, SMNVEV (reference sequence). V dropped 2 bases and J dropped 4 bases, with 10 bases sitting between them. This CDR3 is CASSLTPGPDTQYF. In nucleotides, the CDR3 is TGTGCCAGCAGTTTAACCCCAGGGCCAGATACGCAGTATTTT.

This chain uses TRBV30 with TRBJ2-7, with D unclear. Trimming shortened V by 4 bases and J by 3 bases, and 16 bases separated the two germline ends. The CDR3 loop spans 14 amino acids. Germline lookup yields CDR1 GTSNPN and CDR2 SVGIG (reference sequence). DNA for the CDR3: TGTGCCTGGACCGGGCGGACCCATAACTACGAGCAGTACTTC. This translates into CAWTGRTHNYEQYF.

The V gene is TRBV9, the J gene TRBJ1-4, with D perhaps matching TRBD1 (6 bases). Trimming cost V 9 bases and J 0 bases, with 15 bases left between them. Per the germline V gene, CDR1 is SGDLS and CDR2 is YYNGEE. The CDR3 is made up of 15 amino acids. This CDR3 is CAIPTGLATNEKLFF. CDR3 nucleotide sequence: TGTGCCATCCCGACAGGTCTTGCAACTAATGAAAAACTGTTTTTT.

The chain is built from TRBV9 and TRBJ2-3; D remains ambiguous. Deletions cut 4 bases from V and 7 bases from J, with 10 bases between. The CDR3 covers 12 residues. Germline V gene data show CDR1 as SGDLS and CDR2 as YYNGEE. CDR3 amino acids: CASSYEPNTQYF. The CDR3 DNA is TGTGCCAGCAGCTATGAACCCAATACGCAGTATTTT.

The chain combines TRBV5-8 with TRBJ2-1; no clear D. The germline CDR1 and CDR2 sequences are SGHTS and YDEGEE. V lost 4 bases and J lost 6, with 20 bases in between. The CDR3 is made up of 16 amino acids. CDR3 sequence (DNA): TGTGCCAGCAGCCCTGGAAAGGCGGAGCCACTCAATGAGCAGTTCTTC. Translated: CASSPGKAEPLNEQFF. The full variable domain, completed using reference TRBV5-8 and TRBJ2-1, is EAGVTQSPTHLIKTRGQQATLRCSPISGHTSVYWYQQALGLGLQFLLWYDEGEERNRGNFPPRFSGRQFPNYSSELNVNALELEDSALYLCASSPGKAEPLNEQFFGPGTRLTVL.

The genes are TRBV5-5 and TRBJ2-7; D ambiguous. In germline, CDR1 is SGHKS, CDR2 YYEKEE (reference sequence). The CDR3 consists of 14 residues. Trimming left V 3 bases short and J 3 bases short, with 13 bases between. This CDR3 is CASSSRTAVYEQYF. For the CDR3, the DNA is TGTGCCAGCAGCTCGCGGACGGCCGTCTACGAGCAGTACTTC.

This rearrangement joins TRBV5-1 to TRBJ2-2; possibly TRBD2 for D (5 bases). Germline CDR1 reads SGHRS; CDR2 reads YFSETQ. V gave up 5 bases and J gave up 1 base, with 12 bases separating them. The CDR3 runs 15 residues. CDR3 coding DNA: TGCGCCAGCAGACTTGACGAGGGGAACACCGGGGAGCTGTTTTTT. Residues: CASRLDEGNTGELFF.